This T cell receptor (beta chain) was sequenced for a study of T cells expressing NK-cell markers (dated by TCRdb to 2018 to 2021). About the study as a whole: Three sorted T-cell subsets (CD3+CD56+NKG2C+, CD3+CD56+NKG2C- and CD3+CD56-NKG2C+) from several donors had their TCR beta-chain repertoires profiled. Libraries were sequenced as 2 x 150 bp reads on Illumina HiSeq 2000/2500, MiSeq or NextSeq. All eight donors whose samples were sequenced were randomly selected healthy volunteers, three of them men and five women. Of the eight sequenced donors, seven were found to be HCMV-seropositive and one was found to be HCMV-seronegative.

The instrument given in TCRdb is Illumina HiSeq 2000. 5'RACE template switching, by which a universal primer site and unique molecular identifiers were added, was used to make TCR beta cDNA libraries. cDNA synthesis was primed from the TCR beta constant segment, followed by two successive PCR amplification steps. The study's processing was this. MIGEC was used to demultiplex reads and group reads by UMI, and MiTCR was used to assemble and quantify clonotypes. To exclude erroneous sequences, only TCR cDNA sequences supported by at least two reads were retained. The tcR package was used for downstream repertoire analysis, and clonotypes were matched across fractions by CDR3 nucleotide sequence plus V segment. Antigen specificity was annotated against VDJdb with VDJmatch, allowing one amino acid substitution in CDR3. TCRdb reprocessed the reads into one record per CDR3 protein sequence, lacking DNA. The V and J calls were determined by TCRdb, not by the authors. This sample's table has entries for some 600,000 distinct CDR3 sequences. The ten largest clones add up to roughly 3.5% of the sample.

The germline V gene supplies CDR1 SGDLS and CDR2 YYNGEE. Taken from cysteine to phenylalanine, the CDR3 has 17 residues. The entry carries no DNA sequence. A note on this clonotype: Its antigen is unknown.

What the study reported, not specific to this receptor: Those dominant clonotypes were again the most abundant among CD3+CD56-NKG2C+ cells in a handful of donors, at about 28.3-65%. Whether the expanded NKG2C-expressing T cell clones were specific for HCMV antigens remained unclear. In several donors, the dominant CD3+CD56+NKG2C+ clonotypes ranked among the top 10 CD8+ clonotypes, making up roughly 1.0-7.0% of CD8+ T cells.

HCMV-specific IgG was detected in serum with a commercial ELISA kit to determine HCMV serostatus. Peripheral blood mononuclear cells were isolated from blood by Ficoll density gradient centrifugation. The chain employs TRBV9 and TRBJ2-7; lacking DNA, the TRBD2 call made by TCRdb goes unchecked. The material sequenced was blood T cells: a sorted CD56 or NKG2C T cell subset, CD4+ or CD8+ T cells, or bulk PBMC T cells (not recorded which). The TCR sequence derives from a man younger than 30 in good health. Donor details come from another sample of the same person, matched by shared clones. This receptor has the CDR3 CASSVGSLAVPPYEQYF.